These 21 T cell receptor beta chains were sequenced from one sample in a study of identical twins. Each CDR3 protein is one row after TCRdb ran MiXCR on the 5' RACE reads. This sample has under 900,000 distinct CDR3 sequences, with roughly 20% found just once. These data were also filed under a second study, of T cells expressing NK-cell markers.

Sequenced material: PBMCs. The receptors originated from a woman aged 18-30 years in good health.

This chain links TRBV10-1 with TRBJ2-7; weak D call: TRBD2 (6 bases). This CDR3 has 14 amino acids. Germline V gene lookup returns CDR1 WNHNN and CDR2 SYGVQD (reference sequence). V was pared by 11 bases and J by 1 base, with 18 bases between. CDR3 in amino acids: CAGKRDSTSYEQYF. As DNA, the CDR3 is TGCGCCGGGAAACGGGACTCCACTTCCTACGAGCAGTACTTC.

This chain uses TRBV5-1 with TRBJ2-7; no firm D call. Germline lookup yields CDR1 SGHRS and CDR2 YFSETQ. Trimming cost V 0 bases and J 0 bases, with 7 bases left between them. This CDR3 comprises 14 residues. In DNA form, the CDR3 reads TGCGCCAGCAGCTTGGAGCCAGCCTCCTACGAGCAGTACTTC. It yields the protein CASSLEPASYEQYF.

The CDR3 DNA follows: TGTGCCAGCAGCCAAGATCGGCAGGGCGTTGAGCAGTTCTTC. Amino acid sequence: CASSQDRQGVEQFF. The chain has TRBV3-1 and TRBJ2-1, with D tentatively TRBD1 (5 bases). The CDR3 loop spans 14 amino acids. Per germline, CDR1 LGHDT and CDR2 YNNKEL (reference sequence). The V and J ends lost 0 bases and 9 bases respectively, with 12 bases between them.

This clonotype was recorded a few times. The rearrangement joins TRBV6-1 to TRBJ2-7; 10 bases are shared with TRBD1. The CDR3 loop spans 15 amino acids. CDR1 is MNHNS and CDR2 is SASEGT in the germline V gene. V gave up 5 bases and J gave up 2 bases; unmatched junction bases: 6. CDR3 region: CASSKDRGVTYEQYF. The CDR3 coding sequence is TGTGCCAGCAGTAAGGACAGGGGGGTTACCTACGAGCAGTACTTC.

J is TRBJ2-1 and V is TRBV4-3; D may correspond to TRBD1 or TRBD2 (6 bases each). The ends were cut back, 3 bases at V and 0 bases at J, with 15 bases in the middle. The V gene's germline CDR1 is LGHNA and CDR2 YSLEER. CDR3 length equals 17 residues. The CDR3 nucleotides read TGCGCCAGCAGCCAGGAGGGGGGACTCTCCTCCTACAATGAGCAGTTCTTC. Amino acids: CASSQEGGLSSYNEQFF.

The rearrangement uses TRBV20-1 and TRBJ2-2; 7 bases align to TRBD2. The CDR3 consists of 17 residues. The V and J ends lost 3 bases and 1 base, in that order; junction bases with no gene match: 11. Germline V gene data show CDR1 as DFQATT and CDR2 as SNEGSKA (reference sequence). The CDR3 spells CSARGDYDRGNTGELFF. The CDR3 DNA sequence: TGCAGTGCTAGGGGGGACTACGATCGAGGGAACACCGGGGAGCTGTTTTTT.

The chain links TRBV5-5 to TRBJ2-3, with 10 bases identical to TRBD1. The germline CDR1 and CDR2 sequences are SGHKS and YYEKEE (reference sequence). V shed 5 bases, J shed 2 bases, and the junction held 5 bases outside the gene matches. The CDR3 has 15 residues. CDR3 residues: CASRTTGGLTDTQYF. In nucleotides, the CDR3 is TGTGCCAGCAGGACGACAGGGGGCCTCACAGATACGCAGTATTTT.

The chain links TRBV27 to TRBJ2-3, with 7 bases matching TRBD2. Germline V gene data show CDR1 as MNHEY and CDR2 as SMNVEV (reference sequence). The CDR3 extends over 15 amino acids. Unmatched junction bases numbered 5, after V lost 5 bases and J lost 0 bases. CDR3 amino acids: CASSTSAGSTDTQYF. In DNA form, the CDR3 reads TGTGCCAGCAGTACCTCAGCGGGAAGCACAGATACGCAGTATTTT.

This chain joins TRBV5-1 and TRBJ2-4; no clear D. V shed 4 bases and J shed 5 bases, with 16 bases lying between them. From germline, CDR1 is SGHRS and CDR2 YFSETQ. This CDR3 has 15 residues. CDR3 sequence reads: CASSGVRGNENIQYF. The CDR3 region has the DNA TGCGCCAGCAGCGGGGTGCGTGGGAACGAAAACATTCAGTACTTC.

Only a few counts were recorded for this clonotype. The V and J genes are TRBV19 and TRBJ2-4; a weak D match, TRBD1 (6 bases). Germline V gives CDR1 LNHDA, CDR2 SQIVND (reference sequence). The CDR3 totals 17 residues. The V and J ends lost 6 bases and 4 bases respectively, with 22 bases between them. The CDR3 loop reads CASSRPGSGHRKNIQYF. The CDR3, as DNA: TGTGCCAGTAGCCGCCCCGGGTCGGGACACCGGAAAAACATTCAGTACTTC.

This clonotype was detected only a few times. This chain connects TRBV6-2 or TRBV6-3 to TRBJ1-2, with D possibly being TRBD1 (5 bases). Trimming pared 6 bases from V and 4 bases from J, leaving 15 bases between. The CDR3 runs 14 residues. Germline CDR1 MNHEY, CDR2 SVGEGT. CDR3: CASRTGTPAYGYTF. The CDR3 DNA follows: TGTGCCAGCAGAACCGGGACGCCTGCCTATGGCTACACCTTC.

The V and J genes are TRBV20-1 and TRBJ2-2, with D unresolved. The CDR3 totals 14 residues. Germline loops: CDR1 DFQATT, CDR2 SNEGSKA (reference sequence). The V gene lost 0 bases and the J gene lost 6 bases, with 11 bases spanning the gap. CDR3 loop: CSAREWADAGELFF. CDR3 nucleotide sequence: TGCAGTGCTAGAGAATGGGCCGACGCCGGGGAGCTGTTTTTT.

The chain carries TRBV27 and TRBJ1-2, with unresolved D. V was cut by 3 bases and J by 6 bases, with 11 bases left in between. The CDR3 is made up of 13 amino acids. Germline V gives CDR1 MNHEY, CDR2 SMNVEV (reference sequence). The CDR3 protein is CASSFSRQDGYTF. As DNA, the CDR3 is TGTGCCAGCAGTTTCAGTCGTCAGGATGGCTACACCTTC.

The chain combines TRBV29-1 with TRBJ2-1; weak D call: TRBD1 (6 bases). Germline CDR1 reads SQVTM; CDR2 reads ANQGSEA. V lost 6 bases to trimming and J lost 9 bases, with 15 bases between them. There are 12 residues in the CDR3. Here the CDR3 reads CSVASGATEQFF. The DNA for the CDR3 is TGCAGCGTGGCCTCAGGGGCTACTGAGCAGTTCTTC.

The table lists this clonotype with many counts. The V and J genes are TRBV29-1 and TRBJ1-2; TRBD1 matches 10 bases. The trim removed 6 bases at V and 6 bases at J, leaving 7 bases unmatched. This CDR3 has 13 residues. Looked up from germline, CDR1 is SQVTM and CDR2 is ANQGSEA. The CDR3 spells CSVGQGVIDGYTF. The CDR3 bases are TGCAGCGTAGGACAGGGGGTAATTGATGGCTACACCTTC.

CDR3 in DNA: TGCAGTGCTATCCCCTCGGCGGGCCTACAAGAGACCCAGTACTTC. Translating it yields CSAIPSAGLQETQYF. V and J are TRBV20-1 and TRBJ2-5, with D tentatively TRBD2 (5 bases). The CDR3 has 15 amino acids. Trimming removed 4 bases at V and 2 bases at J, with 17 bases between. Germline CDR1 and CDR2: DFQATT and SNEGSKA (reference sequence).

This rearrangement joins TRBV5-6 to TRBJ2-7, with 7 bases lining up with TRBD1. J gave up 1 base and V 3 bases, and 7 bases lay outside the gene matches. The CDR3 is 15 residues long. The germline V gene encodes CDR1 SGHDT and CDR2 YYEEEE. The CDR3 reads CASSSDGTASYEQYF. The CDR3 bases are TGTGCCAGCAGCTCAGACGGGACAGCGTCCTACGAGCAGTACTTC.

J is TRBJ2-1 and V is TRBV6-2 or TRBV6-3; 8 nucleotides match TRBD2. The CDR3 totals 15 residues. The V gene's germline CDR1 is MNHEY and CDR2 SVGEGT. The V gene end was trimmed by 5 bases and the J gene end by 4 bases; junction bases not matched to a gene: 7. The DNA of the CDR3 is TGTGCCAGCAGTCCGATGGGCGGGGGGTACAATGAGCAGTTCTTC. As protein: CASSPMGGGYNEQFF.

This clonotype appeared many times. The genes are TRBV5-1 and TRBJ2-7, with 7 bases lining up with TRBD2. J was trimmed by 1 base and V by 6 bases; bases with no gene match: 7. The germline gives CDR1 SGHRS, CDR2 YFSETQ. The CDR3 has 14 residues. CDR3 amino acids: CASKSPSGSYEQYF. The CDR3 DNA sequence: TGCGCCAGCAAGAGCCCTAGCGGTTCCTACGAGCAGTACTTC.

The chain carries TRBV11-2 and TRBJ2-5; perhaps TRBD2 as D (6 bases). This CDR3 region has 15 residues. Germline loops: CDR1 SGHAT, CDR2 FQNNGV. The germline V and J ends were trimmed by 5 bases and 5 bases, with 18 bases remaining between them. The CDR3 nucleotides are TGTGCCAGCAGCCCGATCATAACTAGCCAGGAGACCCAGTACTTC. Its translation is CASSPIITSQETQYF.

This clonotype was observed a handful of times. The genes are TRBV7-2 and TRBJ1-4; tentative D call: TRBD1 (5 bases). With 1 base removed from V and 7 bases from J, the gap between germline ends came to 13 bases. Germline CDR1 SGHTA, CDR2 FQGNSA. This CDR3 is built from 15 residues. For the CDR3, the DNA is TGTGCCAGCAGCTTAGTACCGTATCAGGGTGAAAAACTGTTTTTT. Its protein is CASSLVPYQGEKLFF. Full variable domain (missing parts from reference TRBV7-2 and TRBJ1-4): GAGVSQSPSNKVTEKGKDVELRCDPISGHTALYWYRQSLGQGLEFLIYFQGNSAPDKSGLPSDRFSAERTGGSVSTLTIQRTQQEDSAVYLCASSLVPYQGEKLFFGSGTQLSVL.